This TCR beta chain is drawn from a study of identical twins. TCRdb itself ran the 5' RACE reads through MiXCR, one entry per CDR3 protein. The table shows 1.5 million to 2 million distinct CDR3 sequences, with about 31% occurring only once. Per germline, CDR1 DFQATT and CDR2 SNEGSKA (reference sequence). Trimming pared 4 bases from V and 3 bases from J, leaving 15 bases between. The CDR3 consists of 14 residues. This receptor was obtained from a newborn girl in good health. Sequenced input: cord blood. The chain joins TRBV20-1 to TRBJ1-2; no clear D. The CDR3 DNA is TGCAGTGCTAAGGTGGCCAGGAACTACTATGGCTACACCTTC. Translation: CSAKVARNYYGYTF.